This TCR beta chain came from a study of identical twins. Findings and limits, study-wide: Out-of-frame alpha sequences shared by twins showed excess low generation probability. Beta out-of-frame sequences showed weaker excess twin sharing. Memory repertoires lacked the insertion deficit that abundant cord blood beta clonotypes showed.

The donor group consisted entirely of healthy Caucasians. The V and J ends lost 5 bases and 2 bases respectively, with 13 bases between them. The CDR3 covers 14 residues. In this sample, this clonotype turned up many times. Its antigen is currently unknown. TCRdb reprocessed the 5' RACE reads with MiXCR, giving one entry per CDR3 protein. Among roughly 1.6 million distinct CDR3 sequences, about 32% were seen once, and the ten largest hold about 0.25%. The receptor was isolated from a newborn girl in good health. Sequencing was done on a sample of cord blood. V usage is TRBV12-3 or TRBV12-4 and J usage is TRBJ2-7; a possible D gene is TRBD2 (6 bases). The CDR3 here is CASSPGRTTYEQYF. The CDR3 nucleotides read TGTGCCAGCAGTCCGGGAAGGACTACCTACGAGCAGTACTTC.